This TCR beta chain emerged from a study of blood T cells in healthy people across ages (dated by TCRdb to about 2015). Notes on the research overall: Template switching captured roughly one uniquely barcoded TCR beta cDNA molecule per two T cells in model experiments. For two donors (one aged 18 to 29 and one aged 80 or older), the study analyzed two additional independent replicas of 1 million unique cDNA reads from the same blood draw. To track age-related changes in TCR beta repertoire diversity, the study relied on deep sequencing normalized with unique cDNA molecular identifiers. The donors were split into four age groups: young (average 16 years), middle-aged (39), aged (around 67) and long-lived (about 82). To avoid experimental bias, donors of different ages were randomly spread across the sequencing lanes. Study-wide findings and limitations: Because the CMV infection status of the donors was unknown, age-related changes in expanded clonotypes may potentially have been confounded. Conclusive comparison of naive and antigen-experienced compartments was prevented by the profiling of bulk unsorted PBMCs. Estimates of total diversity from one million sequenced T cells were regarded as lower bounds and underestimates. As age increased, observed TCR beta diversity per million T cells dropped in a roughly linear way, and a significant reduction was already evident by age roughly 36. The long-lived group showed more naive CD4+ T cells, fewer expanded clones and increased TCR diversity than the aged group, suggesting age selection. Observed TCR beta diversity correlated strongly with the percentage of naive T cells measured by flow cytometry.

Trimming removed 6 bases from V and 9 bases from J; the gene matches leave 7 bases unexplained. Measured from the cysteine to the phenylalanine, the CDR3 is 12 residues long. Only the CDR3 region is kept as DNA, spanning 36 bases read in frame from base 1. CDR1 and CDR2, per the germline V gene, are MDHEN and SYDVKM. Library prep was done by 5' RACE. The sequencer listed for this sample is Illumina HiSeq 2500. The second PCR ran for roughly 7 to 12 cycles and used a J-beta primer mix along with a sample-barcoded 5' primer. Each TCR beta cDNA molecule received a unique molecular identifier from a template-switch 5' adaptor carrying 12 random nucleotides. Each sample yielded at least 2.5 million CDR3-containing paired-end reads. First-strand cDNA synthesis was performed from all RNA using the Mint cDNA synthesis kit, with priming by a TRBC-specific oligonucleotide. After uracil-DNA glycosylase treatment, a first 18-cycle PCR used universal primers M1SS and BC2_uni_R on all cDNA. The original methods were these. For normalization, 1 million high-quality reads were randomly selected from each sample, with every read carrying a distinct molecular identifier. Instead of being binned into consensus sequences, reads that shared molecular identifiers were thrown out. CDR3 identification, clonotype clustering and error correction used MiTCR with a Q25 quality threshold and the strictest error-elimination algorithm. A nonparametric unseen species model with Euler transformation was used to estimate lower-bound total TCR beta diversity. TCRdb handled the public reads itself, with Q25 trimming in fastp and clone calling in MiXCR, and kept productive beta chains. When rows share a CDR3 protein, they turn into one entry using the most common DNA and genes. The authors' filters were not applied to this entry. Within this sample are 780,000 or so distinct CDR3 sequences, with roughly three fifths of them counted one time only. Together, the top ten hold about a quarter of the sample.

Comment on this clonotype: There is no known antigen for this receptor. Per-base quality was not reported, and no clone a single base away is much larger than it.

The donors were 40 or so Caucasian individuals from Russia, aged 6 to 90 years, who were systemically healthy. Around 10 milliliters of peripheral blood were drawn from each donor into EDTA-treated Vacutainer tubes. Ficoll-Paque density-gradient centrifugation was used to isolate PBMCs, with at least 7 million per sample. Total RNA, at least 5 micrograms per sample, was extracted from PBMCs with Trizol reagent. The percentages of naive CD45RAhigh/CD27high T cells were determined by flow cytometry on a PBMC aliquot from every donor. The sequence was obtained from a middle-aged man in good health. The sample was blood. The chain employs TRBV28 and TRBJ2-7, with TRBD1 matching 8 junction bases. The CDR3 here reads CASSTTGAGQYF. The nucleotide sequence is TGTGCCAGCAGCACGACAGGGGCTGGGCAGTACTTC. The reference TRBV28 and TRBJ2-7 proteins fill in what lies around the CDR3, so the full variable domain reads DVKVTQSSRYLVKRTGEKVFLECVQDMDHENMFWYRQDPGLGLRLIYFSYDVKMKEKGDIPEGYSVSREKKERFSLILESASTNQTSMYLCASSTTGAGQYFGPGTRLTVT.